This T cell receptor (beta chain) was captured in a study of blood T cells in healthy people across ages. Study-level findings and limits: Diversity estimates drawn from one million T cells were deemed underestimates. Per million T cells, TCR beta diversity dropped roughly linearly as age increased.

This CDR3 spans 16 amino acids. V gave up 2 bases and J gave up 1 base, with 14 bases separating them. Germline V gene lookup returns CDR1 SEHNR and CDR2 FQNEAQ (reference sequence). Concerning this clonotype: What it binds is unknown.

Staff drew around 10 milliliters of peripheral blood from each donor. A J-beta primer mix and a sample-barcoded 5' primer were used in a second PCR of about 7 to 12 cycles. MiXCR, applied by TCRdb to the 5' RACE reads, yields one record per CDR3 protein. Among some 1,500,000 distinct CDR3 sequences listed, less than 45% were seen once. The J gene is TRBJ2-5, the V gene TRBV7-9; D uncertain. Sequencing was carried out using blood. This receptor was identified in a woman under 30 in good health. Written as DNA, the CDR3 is TGTGCCAGCAGCTTAAGAGGTGGTGTAGCCCAAGAGACCCAGTACTTC. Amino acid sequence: CASSLRGGVAQETQYF.